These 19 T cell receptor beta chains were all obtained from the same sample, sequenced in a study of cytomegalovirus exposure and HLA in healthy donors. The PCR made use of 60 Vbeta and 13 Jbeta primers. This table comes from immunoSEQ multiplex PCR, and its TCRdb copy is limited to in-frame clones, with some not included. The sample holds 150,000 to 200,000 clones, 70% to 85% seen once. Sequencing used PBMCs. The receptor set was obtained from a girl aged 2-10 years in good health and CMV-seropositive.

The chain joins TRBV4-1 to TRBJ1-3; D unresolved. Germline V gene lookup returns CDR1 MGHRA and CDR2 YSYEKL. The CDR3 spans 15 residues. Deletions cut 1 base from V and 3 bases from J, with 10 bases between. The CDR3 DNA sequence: TGCGCCAGCAGCCAAGCTGTGGAGTATGGAAACACCATATATTTT. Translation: CASSQAVEYGNTIYF.

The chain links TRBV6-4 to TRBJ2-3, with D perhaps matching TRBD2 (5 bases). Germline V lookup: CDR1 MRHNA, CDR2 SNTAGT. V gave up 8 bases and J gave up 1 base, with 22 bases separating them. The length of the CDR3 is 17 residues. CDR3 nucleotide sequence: TGTGCCAGCTCCGCTCGCGGGCTGGCTAAGGGCACAGATACGCAGTATTTT. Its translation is CASSARGLAKGTDTQYF.

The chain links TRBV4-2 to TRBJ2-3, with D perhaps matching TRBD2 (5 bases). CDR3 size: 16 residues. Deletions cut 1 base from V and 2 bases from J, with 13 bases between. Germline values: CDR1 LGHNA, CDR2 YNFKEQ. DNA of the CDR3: TGTGCCAGCAGCCAAGCAGGAGCGGAAACCACAGATACGCAGTATTTT. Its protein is CASSQAGAETTDTQYF.

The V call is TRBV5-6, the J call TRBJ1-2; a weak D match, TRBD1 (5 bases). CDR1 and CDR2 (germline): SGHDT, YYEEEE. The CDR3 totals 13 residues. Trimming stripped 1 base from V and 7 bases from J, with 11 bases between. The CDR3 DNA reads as TGTGCCAGCAGCTTGTCGGGGGTAGGTGGCTACACCTTC. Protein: CASSLSGVGGYTF.

The CDR3 nucleotides are TGCGCCAGCAGCCAACTCATATCCGGGACAGGGAAAAGTTATGGCTACACCTTC. The encoded protein is CASSQLISGTGKSYGYTF. The rearrangement links TRBV4-1 to TRBJ1-2, with 9 bases fitting TRBD1. The J segment lost 5 bases and the V segment lost 2 bases, leaving 15 bases of the junction unmatched. The CDR3 length is 18 residues. The germline V gene has CDR1 MGHRA and CDR2 YSYEKL.

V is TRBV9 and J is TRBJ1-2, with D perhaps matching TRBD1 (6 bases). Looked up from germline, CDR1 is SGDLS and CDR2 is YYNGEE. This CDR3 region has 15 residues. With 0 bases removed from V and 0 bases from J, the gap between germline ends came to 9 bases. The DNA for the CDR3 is TGTGCCAGCAGCGTAGAGGCAGGGGCTAACTATGGCTACACCTTC. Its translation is CASSVEAGANYGYTF.

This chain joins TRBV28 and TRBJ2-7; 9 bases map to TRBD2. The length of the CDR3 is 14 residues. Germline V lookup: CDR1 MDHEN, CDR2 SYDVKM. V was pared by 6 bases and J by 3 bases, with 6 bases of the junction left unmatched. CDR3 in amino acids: CASRPKTSGYEQYF. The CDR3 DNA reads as TGTGCCAGCAGACCCAAGACTAGCGGCTACGAGCAGTACTTC.

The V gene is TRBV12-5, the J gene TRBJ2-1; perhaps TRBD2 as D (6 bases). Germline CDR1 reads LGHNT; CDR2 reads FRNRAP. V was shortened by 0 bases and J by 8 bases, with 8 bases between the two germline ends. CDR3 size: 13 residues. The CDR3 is CASGLVPGDEQFF. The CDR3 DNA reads TGTGCTAGTGGTTTGGTACCGGGGGATGAGCAGTTCTTC.

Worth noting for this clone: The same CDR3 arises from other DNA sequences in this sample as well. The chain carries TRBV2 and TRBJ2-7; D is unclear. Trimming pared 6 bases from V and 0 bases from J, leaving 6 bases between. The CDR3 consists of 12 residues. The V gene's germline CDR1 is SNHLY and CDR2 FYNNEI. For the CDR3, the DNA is TGTGCCAGCAGACGGAGCTCCTACGAGCAGTACTTC. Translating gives CASRRSSYEQYF.

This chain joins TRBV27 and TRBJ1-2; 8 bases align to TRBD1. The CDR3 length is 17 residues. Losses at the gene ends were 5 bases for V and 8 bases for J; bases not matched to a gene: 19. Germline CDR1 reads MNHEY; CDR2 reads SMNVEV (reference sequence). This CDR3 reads CASSPQPGQGASHGYTF. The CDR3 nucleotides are TGTGCCAGCAGTCCCCAACCAGGGCAGGGGGCAAGTCACGGCTACACCTTC.

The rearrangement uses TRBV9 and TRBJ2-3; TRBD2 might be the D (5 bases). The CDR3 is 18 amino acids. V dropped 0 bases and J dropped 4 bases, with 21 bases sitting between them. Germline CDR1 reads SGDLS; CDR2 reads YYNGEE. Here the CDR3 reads CASSVALFAGRGADTQYF. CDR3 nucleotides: TGTGCCAGCAGCGTAGCCCTCTTCGCGGGTAGAGGAGCAGATACGCAGTATTTT.

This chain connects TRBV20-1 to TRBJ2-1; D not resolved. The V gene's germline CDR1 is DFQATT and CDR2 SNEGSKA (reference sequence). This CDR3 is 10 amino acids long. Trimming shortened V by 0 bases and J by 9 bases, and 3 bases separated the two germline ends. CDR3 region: CSAREREQFF. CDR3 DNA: TGCAGTGCTAGAGAGCGTGAGCAGTTCTTC.

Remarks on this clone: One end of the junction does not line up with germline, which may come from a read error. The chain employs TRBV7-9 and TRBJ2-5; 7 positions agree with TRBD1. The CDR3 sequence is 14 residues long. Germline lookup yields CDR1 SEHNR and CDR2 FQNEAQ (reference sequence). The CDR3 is CASSSPGQQEAQYF. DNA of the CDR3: TGTGCCAGCAGCTCGCCGGGACAGCAAGAGGCCCAGTACTTC.

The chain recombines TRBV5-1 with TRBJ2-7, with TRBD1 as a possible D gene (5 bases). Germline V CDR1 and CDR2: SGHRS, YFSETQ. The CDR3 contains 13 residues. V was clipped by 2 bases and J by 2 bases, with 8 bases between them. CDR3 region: CASSFDSPYEQYF. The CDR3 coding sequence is TGCGCCAGCAGCTTTGACAGCCCCTACGAGCAGTACTTC.

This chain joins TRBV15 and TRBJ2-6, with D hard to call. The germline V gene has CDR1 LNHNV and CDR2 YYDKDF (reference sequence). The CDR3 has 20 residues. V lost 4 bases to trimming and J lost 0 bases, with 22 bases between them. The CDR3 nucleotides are TGTGCCACCAGCACCCAGGTTAAGTCCGTTCTAAGCTCTGGGGCCAACGTCCTGACTTTC. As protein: CATSTQVKSVLSSGANVLTF.

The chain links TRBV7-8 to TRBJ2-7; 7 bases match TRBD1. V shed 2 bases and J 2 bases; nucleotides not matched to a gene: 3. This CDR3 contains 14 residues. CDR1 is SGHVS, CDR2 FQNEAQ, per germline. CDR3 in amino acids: CASSLRGQTYEQYF. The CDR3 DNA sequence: TGTGCCAGCAGCTTACGGGGACAGACCTACGAGCAGTACTTC. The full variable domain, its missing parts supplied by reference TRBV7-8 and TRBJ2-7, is GAGVSQSPRYKVAKRGQDVALRCDPISGHVSLFWYQQALGQGPEFLTYFQNEAQLDKSGLPSDRFFAERPEGSVSTLKIQRTQQEDSAVYLCASSLRGQTYEQYFGPGTRLTVT.

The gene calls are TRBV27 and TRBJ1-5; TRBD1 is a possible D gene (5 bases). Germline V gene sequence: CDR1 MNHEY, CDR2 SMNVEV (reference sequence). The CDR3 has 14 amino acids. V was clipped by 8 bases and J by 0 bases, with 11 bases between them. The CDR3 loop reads CASRDRDSNQPQHF. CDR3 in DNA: TGTGCCAGCCGAGACAGAGATAGCAATCAGCCCCAGCATTTT.

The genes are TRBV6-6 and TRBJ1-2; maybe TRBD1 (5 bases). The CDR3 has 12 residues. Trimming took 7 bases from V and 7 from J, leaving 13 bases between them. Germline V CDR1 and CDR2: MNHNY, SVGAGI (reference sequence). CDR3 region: CASTGDFGGYTF. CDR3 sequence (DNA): TGTGCCAGCACGGGGGATTTCGGTGGCTACACCTTC.

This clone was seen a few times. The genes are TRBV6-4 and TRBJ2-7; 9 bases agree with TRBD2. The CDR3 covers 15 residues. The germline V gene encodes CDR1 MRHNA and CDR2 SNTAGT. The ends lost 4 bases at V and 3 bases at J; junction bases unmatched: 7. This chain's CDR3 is CASSAVAGAHYEQYF. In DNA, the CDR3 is TGTGCCAGCAGTGCCGTAGCGGGGGCCCACTACGAGCAGTACTTC.